The subject of this entry is one TCR beta chain. Antigen unknown. Trimming removed 2 bases from V and 1 base from J, with 11 bases in between. The CDR3 consists of 15 residues. Germline V lookup: CDR1 MNHEY, CDR2 SVGAGI. Sequenced by immunoSEQ multiplex PCR; TCRdb stores in-frame clones only, minus some. The data contain some 2,000,000 clones, roughly 95% of them singletons. This sample was taken from a study of shared clonotypes between healthy human individuals. Study observations and caveats: The generation probabilities recorded for non-shared clonotypes fell below those of clonotypes shared by all four donors.

The chain links TRBV6-5 to TRBJ1-2, with D perhaps TRBD1 (5 bases). The sequence derives from a young man in good health. The sequenced sample was naive CD4+ T cells sorted from blood. The subset is: CD45RA+ positively selected. CDR3 protein: CASSYGGRGNYGYTF. The CDR3 region has the DNA TGTGCCAGCAGTTACGGGGGGAGGGGTAACTATGGCTACACCTTC.